These 30 T cell receptor beta chains were sequenced from one sample in a study of cytomegalovirus exposure and HLA in healthy donors. The study ran its PCR with 60 Vbeta and 13 Jbeta primers. Sequenced by immunoSEQ multiplex PCR; TCRdb stores in-frame clones only, minus some. The repertoire holds around 200,000 clones, with 65% to 90% as singletons. Input material: PBMCs. These receptors all come from a woman in her fifties or sixties in good health and CMV-seronegative.

The CDR3 region is CASSQNLAGAVSYEQYF. The CDR3 nucleotides read TGCGCCAGCAGCCAAAACTTGGCGGGCGCGGTCTCCTACGAGCAGTACTTC. The J gene is TRBJ2-7, the V gene TRBV4-1; TRBD2 is a possible D gene (5 bases). Trimming took off 2 bases at V and 0 bases at J, with 17 bases between the two ends. The CDR3 has 17 amino acids. CDR1 is MGHRA and CDR2 is YSYEKL in the germline V gene.

This chain joins TRBV5-4 and TRBJ2-1; D is unclear. V was trimmed by 0 bases and J by 16 bases, leaving 11 bases between them. Looked up from germline, CDR1 is SGHNT and CDR2 is YYREEE (reference sequence). The length of the CDR3 is 11 residues. The CDR3 nucleotides are TGTGCCAGCAGCTTGGGGCCAGAAGATTTCTTC. It codes for CASSLGPEDFF. Supplemented by reference TRBV5-4 and TRBJ2-1, the full variable domain reads ETGVTQSPTHLIKTRGQQVTLRCSSQSGHNTVSWYQQALGQGPQFIFQYYREEENGRGNFPPRFSGLQFPNYSSELNVNALELDDSALYLCASSLGPEDFFGPGTRLTVL.

V and J are TRBV18 and TRBJ2-3; possible D gene TRBD2, 5 bases. CDR3 size: 14 residues. V was trimmed by 3 bases and J by 0 bases, leaving 7 bases between them. Germline V gene sequence: CDR1 KGHSH, CDR2 LQKENI. The CDR3 region has the DNA TGTGCCAGCTCACCGGAGGATAGCACAGATACGCAGTATTTT. Its protein product is CASSPEDSTDTQYF. Supplemented by reference TRBV18 and TRBJ2-3, the full variable domain reads NAGVMQNPRHLVRRRGQEARLRCSPMKGHSHVYWYRQLPEEGLKFMVYLQKENIIDESGMPKERFSAEFPKEGPSILRIQQVVRGDSAAYFCASSPEDSTDTQYFGPGTRLTVL.

This sequence joins TRBV25-1 and TRBJ2-3; the D gene is possibly TRBD1 (7 bases). Germline V gene sequence: CDR1 MGHDK, CDR2 SYGVNS. This CDR3 has 14 residues. The V gene lost 7 bases and the J gene lost 2 bases, with 13 bases spanning the gap. The CDR3 DNA reads as TGTGCCAGCAAGGCAGGGGGGACCACAGATACGCAGTATTTT. Amino acids: CASKAGGTTDTQYF. Looking up the rest from reference TRBV25-1 and TRBJ2-3 gives the full variable domain: EADIYQTPRYLVIGTGKKITLECSQTMGHDKMYWYQQDPGMELHLIHYSYGVNSTEKGDLSSESTVSRIRTEHFPLTLESARPSHTSQYLCASKAGGTTDTQYFGPGTRLTVL.

The rearrangement uses TRBV15 and TRBJ2-1; 10 bases agree with TRBD2. From germline, CDR1 is LNHNV and CDR2 YYDKDF (reference sequence). V was clipped by 5 bases and J by 7 bases; unmatched bases: 14. This CDR3 region has 17 residues. CDR3 nucleotides: TGTGCCACCAGCTATACAGGGCTAGCGGGGGTGAGGAATGAGCAGTTCTTC. Amino acid sequence: CATSYTGLAGVRNEQFF. The whole variable domain, filled in from reference TRBV15 and TRBJ2-1, reads DAMVIQNPRYQVTQFGKPVTLSCSQTLNHNVMYWYQQKSSQAPKLLFHYYDKDFNNEADTPDNFQSRRPNTSFCFLDIRSPGLGDTAMYLCATSYTGLAGVRNEQFFGPGTRLTVL.

CDR3 nucleotide sequence: TGTGCCAGCTCACCAGGGAGCGGGAGCCTCCTATCCTACAATGAGCAGTTCTTC. Its translation: CASSPGSGSLLSYNEQFF. The chain combines TRBV18 with TRBJ2-1, with TRBD2 identical over 8 bases. The V segment lost 2 bases and the J segment 1 base; nucleotides outside the gene matches: 10. The germline gives CDR1 KGHSH, CDR2 LQKENI. CDR3 size: 18 residues.

V and J are TRBV7-3 and TRBJ1-1, with 11 positions matching TRBD1. V shed 5 bases, J shed 4 bases, and the junction held 6 bases outside the gene matches. CDR1 and CDR2 from the germline V gene are SGHTA and FQGTGA. The CDR3 totals 15 residues. The CDR3 bases are TGTGCCAGCAGCCCAACGGGACAGGGGGGCACTGAAGCTTTCTTT. Translated, it gives CASSPTGQGGTEAFF.

The gene calls are TRBV30 and TRBJ1-5; D is possibly TRBD1 (6 bases). The CDR3 runs to 15 residues. Germline lookup yields CDR1 GTSNPN and CDR2 SVGIG (reference sequence). Trimming removed 5 bases from V and 5 bases from J, with 19 bases in between. The CDR3 DNA follows: TGTGCCTGGGGGGGTAGGGGGACCCGGGATCAGCCCCAGCATTTT. This encodes CAWGGRGTRDQPQHF.

The table lists this clone with a count of one. The rearrangement uses TRBV28 and TRBJ2-7; a weak D match, TRBD2 (6 bases). Per the germline V gene, CDR1 is MDHEN and CDR2 is SYDVKM. V was cut by 5 bases and J by 2 bases, with 16 bases left in between. The CDR3 contains 15 residues. The CDR3 reads CASSHGTAGTYEQYF. CDR3 in DNA: TGTGCCAGCAGTCACGGGACGGCGGGAACCTACGAGCAGTACTTC.

The chain recombines TRBV14 with TRBJ2-6; D is unresolved. This CDR3 is built from 17 residues. Germline CDR1 and CDR2: SGHDN and FVKESK. Trimming left V 4 bases short and J 4 bases short, with 17 bases between. As DNA, the CDR3 is TGTGCCAGCAGCCGGTCTGGCATTGGCTCCGGGGCCAACGTCCTGACTTTC. This translates into CASSRSGIGSGANVLTF.

The rearrangement links TRBV28 to TRBJ2-1; D is perhaps TRBD2 (6 bases). Deletions cut 4 bases from V and 14 bases from J, with 18 bases between. The CDR3 runs to 13 residues. From germline, CDR1 is MDHEN and CDR2 SYDVKM. CDR3 region: CASSSPPGRTEFF. Here the CDR3 DNA reads TGTGCCAGCAGTTCCCCACCTGGGAGGACGGAGTTCTTC.

This clone occurred a few times. V usage is TRBV6-1 and J usage is TRBJ2-3, with D tentatively TRBD2 (5 bases). The germline V and J ends were trimmed by 10 bases and 5 bases, with 13 bases remaining between them. CDR3 length equals 12 residues. The germline gives CDR1 MNHNS, CDR2 SASEGT. The CDR3 is CATSRDRDTQYF. As DNA, the CDR3 is TGTGCCACCTCGAGGGATAGAGATACGCAGTATTTT.

The chain uses TRBV2 and TRBJ2-1, with D perhaps TRBD2 (6 bases). The germline V and J ends were trimmed by 4 bases and 0 bases, with 13 bases remaining between them. The germline gives CDR1 SNHLY, CDR2 FYNNEI. CDR3 size: 16 residues. CDR3 DNA: TGTGCCAGCAGTGTGCCTAGCGAGAGCTCCTACAATGAGCAGTTCTTC. Amino acid sequence: CASSVPSESSYNEQFF.

The CDR3 nucleotides read TGCGCCAGCAGCTCCGCTAACGGGGGGGACGAGCAGTACTTC. It is translated as CASSSANGGDEQYF. This chain uses TRBV5-1 with TRBJ2-7, with TRBD2 matching over 8 bases. The CDR3 is 14 residues long. The junction had 7 bases not matched to a gene; V was cut back by 3 bases and J by 5 bases. Germline assignment: CDR1 SGHRS and CDR2 YFSETQ.

Here the CDR3 reads CASSISRAGDNEKLFF. The CDR3 DNA reads as TGTGCCAGTAGTATTAGTCGTGCAGGCGATAATGAAAAACTGTTTTTT. This rearrangement joins TRBV19 to TRBJ1-4, with D uncertain. The germline V and J ends were trimmed by 3 bases and 4 bases, with 15 bases remaining between them. Germline V gene data show CDR1 as LNHDA and CDR2 as SQIVND (reference sequence). This CDR3 has 16 amino acids.

The chain carries TRBV18 and TRBJ1-6; D might be TRBD1 (5 bases). Germline values: CDR1 KGHSH, CDR2 LQKENI. There are 16 residues in the CDR3. Trimming left V 2 bases short and J 3 bases short, with 11 bases between. CDR3 DNA sequence: TGTGCCAGCTCACCAAACACAGGCGGCTATAATTCACCCCTCCACTTT. It codes for CASSPNTGGYNSPLHF. Full variable domain (rest looked up from reference TRBV18 and TRBJ1-6): NAGVMQNPRHLVRRRGQEARLRCSPMKGHSHVYWYRQLPEEGLKFMVYLQKENIIDESGMPKERFSAEFPKEGPSILRIQQVVRGDSAAYFCASSPNTGGYNSPLHFGNGTRLTVT.

The V call is TRBV29-1, the J call TRBJ1-2; possible D gene TRBD1, 5 bases. The CDR3 is 11 residues long. Germline V gene sequence: CDR1 SQVTM, CDR2 ANQGSEA. The CDR3: CMAGNNYGYTF. CDR3 nucleotide sequence: TGCATGGCAGGGAATAACTATGGCTACACCTTC.

This clone has only one observation. The CDR3 spells CASSPVGNQPQHF. Written as DNA, the CDR3 is TGTGCCAGCAGCCCAGTTGGCAATCAGCCCCAGCATTTT. J is TRBJ1-5 and V is TRBV6-6; D is ambiguous. V lost 6 bases and J lost 2, with 8 bases in between. CDR1 and CDR2 from the germline V gene are MNHNY and SVGAGI (reference sequence). CDR3 length equals 13 residues.

This clone was counted a single time. The chain links TRBV28 to TRBJ1-1; D ambiguous. Deletions cut 3 bases from V and 5 bases from J, with 10 bases between. The V gene's germline CDR1 is MDHEN and CDR2 SYDVKM. This CDR3 region has 13 residues. CDR3: CASSFFSRTEAFF. The CDR3 DNA sequence: TGTGCCAGCAGTTTCTTTAGCCGGACTGAAGCTTTCTTT.

The genes are TRBV28 and TRBJ2-1; no firm D call. The CDR3 loop spans 16 amino acids. Deletions cut 8 bases from V and 1 base from J, with 18 bases between. Germline-derived CDR1 and CDR2 are MDHEN and SYDVKM. The CDR3 loop reads CASCPNRLRSYNEQFF. DNA for the CDR3: TGTGCCAGCTGCCCAAATCGACTTCGTTCCTACAATGAGCAGTTCTTC.

The gene calls are TRBV28 and TRBJ1-6, with 7 bases fitting TRBD1. The J segment lost 10 bases and the V segment lost 3 bases, leaving 6 bases of the junction unmatched. The CDR3 runs 14 residues. CDR1 and CDR2 (germline): MDHEN, SYDVKM. The CDR3 nucleotides are TGTGCCAGCAGTTTCAGACAGGGCTACTCACCCCTCCACTTT. Translation gives CASSFRQGYSPLHF.

The chain links TRBV19 to TRBJ2-7; TRBD1 might be the D (5 bases). The CDR3 runs 14 residues. V was shortened by 6 bases and J by 6 bases, with 18 bases between the two germline ends. Germline CDR1 and CDR2: LNHDA and SQIVND (reference sequence). The CDR3 DNA reads TGTGCCAGTAGCGTAGGACATGGCCAGCCCGAGCAGTACTTC. As protein: CASSVGHGQPEQYF.

The genes are TRBV29-1 and TRBJ1-5, with 7 bases lining up with TRBD1. The J segment lost 0 bases and the V segment lost 6 bases, leaving 2 bases of the junction unmatched. The CDR3 runs 13 residues. The germline V gene has CDR1 SQVTM and CDR2 ANQGSEA. This chain's CDR3 is CSVGTDSNQPQHF. The DNA for the CDR3 is TGCAGCGTCGGGACAGATAGCAATCAGCCCCAGCATTTT.

This chain's CDR3 is CASSAPGLYTGELFF. In DNA form, the CDR3 reads TGTGCCAGCAGTGCTCCGGGACTCTACACCGGGGAGCTGTTTTTT. The V call is TRBV28, the J call TRBJ2-2; TRBD2 might be the D (6 bases). Germline assignment: CDR1 MDHEN and CDR2 SYDVKM. CDR3 length: 15 amino acids. V was cut by 5 bases and J by 3 bases, with 13 bases left in between.

J is TRBJ2-3 and V is TRBV28, with D unresolved. The V gene lost 5 bases and the J gene lost 0 bases, with 12 bases spanning the gap. The germline V gene has CDR1 MDHEN and CDR2 SYDVKM. This CDR3 spans 15 amino acids. The DNA of the CDR3 is TGTGCCAGCAGTGGAGAGACGGTCAGCACAGATACGCAGTATTTT. Protein: CASSGETVSTDTQYF.

A note on this clone: This sample includes further DNA sequences coding for the same CDR3. J is TRBJ1-1 and V is TRBV6-6; D is undetermined. Germline V gene lookup returns CDR1 MNHNY and CDR2 SVGAGI (reference sequence). The CDR3 has 13 residues. Deletions cut 0 bases from V and 4 bases from J, with 6 bases between. The CDR3 loop is CASSYSRGTEAFF. The CDR3 nucleotides read TGTGCCAGCAGTTACTCGAGAGGCACTGAAGCTTTCTTT.

With regard to this clone: An end of the junction does not agree with germline; a read error may underlie this. V gene TRBV7-9 combines with J gene TRBJ2-7; the match to TRBD1 covers 9 bases. There are 12 residues in the CDR3. Germline V gives CDR1 SEHNR, CDR2 FQNEAQ (reference sequence). CDR3 sequence: CSSVDRGDEQYF. The CDR3 DNA reads TGTTCCAGCGTCGACAGGGGGGACGAGCAGTACTTC.

V is TRBV6-6 and J is TRBJ2-3; 11 positions agree with TRBD1. The CDR3 covers 16 residues. V gave up 4 bases and J gave up 3 bases; unmatched junction bases: 6. Looked up from germline, CDR1 is MNHNY and CDR2 is SVGAGI (reference sequence). CDR3 nucleotide sequence: TGTGCCAGCAGTTTCGGGGGACAGGGGGTGACAGATACGCAGTATTTT. Translation: CASSFGGQGVTDTQYF.

This rearrangement joins TRBV25-1 to TRBJ2-5; 10 bases fit TRBD1. Germline V gene sequence: CDR1 MGHDK, CDR2 SYGVNS. V lost 3 bases, J lost 11 bases, and 12 bases stayed unmatched. The CDR3 has 15 amino acids. CDR3 nucleotide sequence: TGTGCCAGCAGTGAGCCCGGGACAGGGGTTAGGGAGCAGTACTTC. Protein product: CASSEPGTGVREQYF.

The genes are TRBV30 and TRBJ2-1, with 7 bases matching TRBD2. Germline CDR1 GTSNPN, CDR2 SVGIG (reference sequence). Trimming took 0 bases from V and 9 from J; bases not matched to a gene: 8. The length of the CDR3 is 14 residues. The CDR3 loop reads CAWSVLAGVSEQFF. CDR3 nucleotides: TGTGCCTGGAGTGTCCTGGCGGGAGTGAGTGAGCAGTTCTTC.